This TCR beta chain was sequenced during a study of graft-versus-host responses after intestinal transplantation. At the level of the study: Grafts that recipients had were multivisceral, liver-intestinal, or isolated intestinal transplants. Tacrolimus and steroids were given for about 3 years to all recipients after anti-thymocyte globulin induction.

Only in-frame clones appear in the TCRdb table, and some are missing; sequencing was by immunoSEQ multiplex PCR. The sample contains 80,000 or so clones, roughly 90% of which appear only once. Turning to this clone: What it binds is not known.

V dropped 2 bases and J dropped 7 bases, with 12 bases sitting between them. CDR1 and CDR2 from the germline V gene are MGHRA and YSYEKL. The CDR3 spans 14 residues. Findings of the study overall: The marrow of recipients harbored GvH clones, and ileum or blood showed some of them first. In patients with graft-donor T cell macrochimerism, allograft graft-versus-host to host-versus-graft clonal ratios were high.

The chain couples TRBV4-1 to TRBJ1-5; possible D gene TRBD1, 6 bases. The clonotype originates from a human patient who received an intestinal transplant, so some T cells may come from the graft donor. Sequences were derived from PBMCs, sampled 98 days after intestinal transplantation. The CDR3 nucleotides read TGCGCCAGCAGCCAAAACCAGGGGAAACAGCCCCAGCATTTT. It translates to CASSQNQGKQPQHF.